A selection of T cell receptor beta chains follows, all from one sample in a study of blood T cell repertoires in COVID-19. The table came from immunoSEQ multiplex PCR; TCRdb's copy has only in-frame clones and leaves some out. The data hold roughly 73,000 clones, with approximately 80% observed a single time. Material for sequencing was peripheral blood. All receptors derive from a woman in her 70s with acute or convalescent COVID-19. CDR3s include the opening cysteine and the closing phenylalanine or tryptophan. The order of the fields is D gene, J gene, V gene, clone size, CDR3 protein, CDR3 DNA. The D gene is left open where the match is weak. The size field is filled for only some rows; it gives once, few, many or a size class.

d_gene: -
j_gene: TRBJ2-1
v_gene: TRBV7-2
abundance: -
CDR3aa: CASRRGQGSYNEQFF
CDR3nt: TGTGCCAGCAGGCGAGGCCAAGGCTCCTACAATGAGCAGTTCTTC

d_gene: TRBD1
j_gene: TRBJ1-4
v_gene: TRBV2
abundance: -
CDR3aa: CASRSSGTVNEKLFF
CDR3nt: TGTGCCAGCAGATCTTCCGGGACAGTTAATGAAAAACTGTTTTTT

d_gene: -
j_gene: TRBJ1-5
v_gene: TRBV3-1/TRBV3-2
abundance: -
CDR3aa: CASSQADSNQPQHF
CDR3nt: TGTGCCAGCAGCCAGGCTGATAGCAATCAGCCCCAGCATTTT

d_gene: TRBD1
j_gene: TRBJ1-2
v_gene: TRBV12-5
abundance: -
CDR3aa: CASGGGTGGDGYTF
CDR3nt: TGTGCTAGTGGTGGAGGGACAGGGGGTGATGGCTACACCTTC

d_gene: TRBD1
j_gene: TRBJ1-2
v_gene: TRBV28
abundance: few
CDR3aa: CASTSGTGAFYGYTF
CDR3nt: TGTGCCAGCACCTCCGGGACAGGGGCTTTCTATGGCTACACCTTC

d_gene: -
j_gene: TRBJ1-2
v_gene: TRBV6-2/TRBV6-3
abundance: -
CDR3aa: CASSYPDRIYGYTF
CDR3nt: TGTGCCAGCAGTTACCCTGACAGGATCTATGGCTACACCTTC

d_gene: TRBD2
j_gene: TRBJ2-1
v_gene: TRBV5-1
abundance: once
CDR3aa: CASSLSGSYNEQFF
CDR3nt: TGCGCCAGCAGCCTTAGCGGGAGTTACAATGAGCAGTTCTTC

d_gene: -
j_gene: TRBJ1-1
v_gene: TRBV29-1
abundance: -
CDR3aa: CSVSGVLNTEAFF
CDR3nt: TGCAGCGTATCAGGGGTCTTGAACACTGAAGCTTTCTTT

d_gene: -
j_gene: TRBJ1-2
v_gene: TRBV10-1
abundance: -
CDR3aa: CASSARKASGYTF
CDR3nt: TGCGCCAGCAGTGCTCGGAAGGCTAGTGGCTACACCTTC

d_gene: -
j_gene: TRBJ1-2
v_gene: TRBV5-1
abundance: -
CDR3aa: CASSLRGSNGYTF
CDR3nt: TGCGCCAGCAGCTTGAGGGGGAGCAATGGCTACACCTTC

d_gene: -
j_gene: TRBJ2-1
v_gene: TRBV19
abundance: -
CDR3aa: CASSIGGGTYNEQFF
CDR3nt: TGTGCCAGTAGTATAGGGGGGGGCACCTACAATGAGCAGTTCTTC

d_gene: -
j_gene: TRBJ1-2
v_gene: TRBV2
abundance: -
CDR3aa: CAGTQGYYGYTF
CDR3nt: TGTGCCGGAACCCAGGGGTACTATGGCTACACCTTC

d_gene: -
j_gene: TRBJ1-2
v_gene: TRBV19
abundance: -
CDR3aa: CASRAGRQHYGYTF
CDR3nt: TGTGCCAGTAGGGCTGGCAGGCAACACTATGGCTACACCTTC

d_gene: TRBD2
j_gene: TRBJ2-1
v_gene: TRBV4-2
abundance: -
CDR3aa: CASSHYRSSGIGNEQFF
CDR3nt: TGTGCCAGCAGCCACTACAGGTCTAGCGGGATTGGGAATGAGCAGTTCTTC

d_gene: TRBD1
j_gene: TRBJ2-6
v_gene: TRBV27
abundance: -
CDR3aa: CASGRTGSTGANVLTF
CDR3nt: TGTGCTTCAGGTCGGACAGGGTCCACTGGGGCCAACGTCCTGACTTTC

d_gene: -
j_gene: TRBJ2-1
v_gene: TRBV5-6
abundance: -
CDR3aa: CASSLGGLYNEQFF
CDR3nt: TGTGCCAGCAGCCTTGGGGGCCTATACAATGAGCAGTTCTTC

d_gene: TRBD1
j_gene: TRBJ1-3
v_gene: TRBV9
abundance: -
CDR3aa: CASSEQGLRGNTIYF
CDR3nt: TGTGCCAGCAGCGAACAGGGGTTAAGGGGAAACACCATATATTTT

d_gene: -
j_gene: TRBJ2-7
v_gene: TRBV29-1
abundance: -
CDR3aa: CSVDRTGLDEQYF
CDR3nt: TGCAGCGTTGATAGAACAGGCTTAGATGAGCAGTACTTC

d_gene: -
j_gene: TRBJ1-3
v_gene: TRBV29-1
abundance: few
CDR3aa: CSVGGGAGNTIYF
CDR3nt: TGCAGCGTTGGGGGAGGGGCTGGAAACACCATATATTTT

d_gene: TRBD1
j_gene: TRBJ2-7
v_gene: TRBV19
abundance: -
CDR3aa: CASSSPGQATYEQYF
CDR3nt: TGTGCCAGTAGTAGCCCGGGACAGGCAACGTACGAGCAGTACTTC

d_gene: TRBD1
j_gene: TRBJ1-2
v_gene: TRBV5-4
abundance: -
CDR3aa: CASVQGASNYGYTF
CDR3nt: TGTGCCAGTGTACAGGGGGCCTCTAACTATGGCTACACCTTC

d_gene: TRBD1
j_gene: TRBJ2-5
v_gene: TRBV18
abundance: -
CDR3aa: CASSETGFIEAQYF
CDR3nt: TGTGCCAGCTCAGAGACAGGGTTCATCGAGGCCCAGTACTTC

d_gene: TRBD2
j_gene: TRBJ2-1
v_gene: TRBV9
abundance: -
CDR3aa: CASSEQKTSGSGNEQFF
CDR3nt: TGTGCCAGCAGCGAACAAAAGACTAGCGGGAGTGGCAATGAGCAGTTCTTC

d_gene: TRBD2
j_gene: TRBJ2-1
v_gene: TRBV3-1/TRBV3-2
abundance: once
CDR3aa: CASSQDFTSGSYQFF
CDR3nt: TGTGCCAGCAGCCAAGACTTCACTAGCGGGTCGTACCAGTTCTTC

d_gene: TRBD2
j_gene: TRBJ2-1
v_gene: TRBV6-1
abundance: -
CDR3aa: CASSERNSGRAHQFF
CDR3nt: TGTGCCAGCAGTGAAAGGAATAGCGGGAGGGCCCACCAGTTCTTC

d_gene: TRBD1
j_gene: TRBJ2-3
v_gene: TRBV28
abundance: -
CDR3aa: CASSWAPGQSPSPDTQYF
CDR3nt: TGTGCCAGCAGTTGGGCTCCGGGACAGAGTCCGAGCCCAGATACGCAGTATTTT

d_gene: -
j_gene: TRBJ2-1
v_gene: TRBV19
abundance: -
CDR3aa: CASSLVNEQFF
CDR3nt: TGTGCCAGTAGTCTTGTCAATGAGCAGTTCTTC

d_gene: -
j_gene: TRBJ2-7
v_gene: TRBV11-2
abundance: -
CDR3aa: CASSLGRGSEQYF
CDR3nt: TGTGCCAGCAGCTTAGGGCGAGGAAGCGAGCAGTACTTC

d_gene: TRBD2
j_gene: TRBJ2-4
v_gene: TRBV9
abundance: -
CDR3aa: CASSVGGSGTRRNIQYF
CDR3nt: TGTGCCAGCAGCGTAGGTGGTTCCGGGACTAGAAGAAACATTCAGTACTTC

d_gene: -
j_gene: TRBJ1-1
v_gene: TRBV6-1
abundance: -
CDR3aa: CASSERYNTEAFF
CDR3nt: TGTGCCAGCAGTGAACGGTATAACACTGAAGCTTTCTTT

d_gene: -
j_gene: TRBJ2-2
v_gene: TRBV27
abundance: -
CDR3aa: CASSLRTDTGELFF
CDR3nt: TGTGCCAGCAGTTTAAGGACAGACACCGGGGAGCTGTTTTTT

d_gene: TRBD1
j_gene: TRBJ1-5
v_gene: TRBV28
abundance: -
CDR3aa: CASSPDRGTLQPQHF
CDR3nt: TGTGCCAGCAGCCCCGACAGGGGTACTCTACAGCCCCAGCATTTT

d_gene: TRBD1
j_gene: TRBJ2-7
v_gene: TRBV6-5
abundance: -
CDR3aa: CASRGTGGNYEQYF
CDR3nt: TGTGCCAGCAGGGGGACAGGGGGAAACTACGAGCAGTACTTC

d_gene: TRBD2
j_gene: TRBJ2-1
v_gene: TRBV7-9
abundance: -
CDR3aa: CASSHRTSLTHNEQFF
CDR3nt: TGTGCCAGCAGCCACCGGACTAGCCTGACCCACAATGAGCAGTTCTTC

d_gene: -
j_gene: TRBJ2-7
v_gene: TRBV7-3
abundance: -
CDR3aa: CASRLTPSVTYEQYF
CDR3nt: TGTGCCAGCAGGCTTACACCGTCCGTTACCTACGAGCAGTACTTC

d_gene: TRBD2
j_gene: TRBJ2-1
v_gene: TRBV7-9
abundance: -
CDR3aa: CASSLVWEGVGYNEQFF
CDR3nt: TGTGCCAGCAGCTTAGTTTGGGAGGGAGTCGGCTACAATGAGCAGTTCTTC

d_gene: -
j_gene: TRBJ1-1
v_gene: TRBV5-1
abundance: -
CDR3aa: CASSLYAGSNTEAFF
CDR3nt: TGCGCCAGCAGCTTGTATGCAGGGTCGAACACTGAAGCTTTCTTT

d_gene: TRBD2
j_gene: TRBJ2-1
v_gene: TRBV23-1
abundance: -
CDR3aa: CASTGLAPPYNEQFF
CDR3nt: TGCGCCAGCACCGGACTAGCTCCCCCTTACAATGAGCAGTTCTTC

d_gene: -
j_gene: TRBJ2-2
v_gene: TRBV9
abundance: -
CDR3aa: CASTTGIPLTGELFF
CDR3nt: TGTGCCAGCACCACAGGGATACCCCTCACCGGGGAGCTGTTTTTT

d_gene: -
j_gene: TRBJ2-3
v_gene: TRBV19
abundance: once
CDR3aa: CASSIGAGPWAGAQYF
CDR3nt: TGTGCCAGTAGTATTGGGGCAGGACCCTGGGCAGGGGCGCAGTATTTT